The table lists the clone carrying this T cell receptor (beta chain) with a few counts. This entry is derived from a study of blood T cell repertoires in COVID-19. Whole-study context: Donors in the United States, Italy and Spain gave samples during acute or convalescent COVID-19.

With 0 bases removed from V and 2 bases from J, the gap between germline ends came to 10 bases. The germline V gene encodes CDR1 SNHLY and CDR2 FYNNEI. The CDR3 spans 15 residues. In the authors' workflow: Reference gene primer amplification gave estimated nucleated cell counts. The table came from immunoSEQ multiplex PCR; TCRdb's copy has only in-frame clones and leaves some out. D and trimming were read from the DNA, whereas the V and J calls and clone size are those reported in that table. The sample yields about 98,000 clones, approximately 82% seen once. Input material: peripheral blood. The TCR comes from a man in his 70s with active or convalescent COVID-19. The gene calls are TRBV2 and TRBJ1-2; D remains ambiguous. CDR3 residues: CASSEARPMNYGYTF. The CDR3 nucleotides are TGTGCCAGCAGTGAAGCGCGGCCCATGAACTATGGCTACACCTTC.